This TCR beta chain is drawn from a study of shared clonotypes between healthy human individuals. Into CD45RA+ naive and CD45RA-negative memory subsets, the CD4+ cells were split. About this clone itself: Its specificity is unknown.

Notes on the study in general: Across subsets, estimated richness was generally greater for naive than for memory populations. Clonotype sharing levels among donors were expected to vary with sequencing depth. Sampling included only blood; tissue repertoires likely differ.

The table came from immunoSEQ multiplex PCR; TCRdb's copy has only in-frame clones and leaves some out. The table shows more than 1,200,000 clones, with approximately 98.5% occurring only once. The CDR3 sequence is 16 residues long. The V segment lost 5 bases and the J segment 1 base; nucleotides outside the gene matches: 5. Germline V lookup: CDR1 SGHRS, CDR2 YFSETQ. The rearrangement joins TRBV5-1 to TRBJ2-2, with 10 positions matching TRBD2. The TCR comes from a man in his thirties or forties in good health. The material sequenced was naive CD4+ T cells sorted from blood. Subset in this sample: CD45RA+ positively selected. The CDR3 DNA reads TGCGCCAGCAGTGGACTAGCGGCAATGAACACCGGGGAGCTGTTTTTT. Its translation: CASSGLAAMNTGELFF.